Each of the 24 T cell receptor beta chains below was sequenced from the same sample in a study of shared clonotypes between healthy human individuals. Assay: immunoSEQ multiplex PCR; the TCRdb copy retains only in-frame clones and omits some. The table records more than 2 million clones, roughly 95% of them present only once. Sequences were obtained from naive CD4+ T cells sorted from blood. Subset denoted: CD45RA+ positively selected. These receptor sequences come from a man aged 18 to 29 in good health.

The chain is built from TRBV11-3 and TRBJ2-7; D might be TRBD2 (5 bases). V was cut by 0 bases and J by 0 bases, with 12 bases left in between. Per germline, CDR1 SGHNT and CDR2 YENEEA. The CDR3 spans 16 residues. The CDR3 spells CASSLDGQEVSYEQYF. The CDR3 region has the DNA TGTGCCAGCAGCTTAGATGGGCAGGAGGTCTCCTACGAGCAGTACTTC.

J is TRBJ1-1 and V is TRBV6-5; TRBD1 agrees at 7 bases. After removal of 6 bases from V and 4 bases from J, the junction contained 2 bases not matched to a gene. The CDR3 consists of 12 residues. In germline, CDR1 is MNHEY, CDR2 SVGAGI. CDR3 region: CASRDRFTEAFF. The CDR3 bases are TGTGCCAGCAGGGACAGGTTCACTGAAGCTTTCTTT.

CDR3 bases: TGTGCCAGCAGCGTACAGGGGGGCAGTGAAAAACTGTTTTTT. This codes for CASSVQGGSEKLFF. The chain joins TRBV7-9 to TRBJ1-4; TRBD1 agrees at 8 bases. From germline, CDR1 is SEHNR and CDR2 FQNEAQ (reference sequence). The CDR3 covers 14 residues. The junction had 6 bases not matched to a gene; V was cut back by 5 bases and J by 7 bases.

The chain links TRBV30 to TRBJ1-1; D perhaps matches TRBD1 (6 bases). V was cut by 8 bases and J by 3 bases, with 16 bases left in between. The germline V gene has CDR1 GTSNPN and CDR2 SVGIG (reference sequence). The CDR3 is 13 amino acids. CDR3 DNA: TGTGCCGGCCAGACGGACAGATACACTGAAGCTTTCTTT. Amino acids: CAGQTDRYTEAFF.

This chain uses TRBV6-1 with TRBJ1-1; TRBD1 might be the D (6 bases). V was shortened by 6 bases and J by 4 bases, with 18 bases between the two germline ends. Per the germline V gene, CDR1 is MNHNS and CDR2 is SASEGT. The CDR3 contains 15 residues. The CDR3 DNA is TGTGCCAGCAGGGAGAGGGGGATCAGCGGCACTGAAGCTTTCTTT. Translated, it gives CASRERGISGTEAFF.

The chain uses TRBV27 and TRBJ1-2; tentative D call: TRBD1 (5 bases). Germline V gives CDR1 MNHEY, CDR2 SMNVEV (reference sequence). There are 15 residues in the CDR3. V dropped 4 bases and J dropped 3 bases, with 15 bases sitting between them. This CDR3 is CASSSPSGRDYGYTF. As DNA, the CDR3 is TGTGCCAGCAGTTCGCCTTCGGGGCGGGACTATGGCTACACCTTC.

Concerning this clone itself: Other DNA variants within this sample encode the same CDR3. The chain carries TRBV30 and TRBJ2-5, with D unclear. CDR3 length: 13 amino acids. The V end lost 1 base, the J end lost 5 bases, and 11 bases lay between the germline ends. CDR1 is GTSNPN and CDR2 is SVGIG in the germline V gene (reference sequence). This chain's CDR3 is CAWSGALKETQYF. CDR3 coding DNA: TGTGCCTGGAGTGGAGCTCTGAAGGAGACCCAGTACTTC.

The chain is built from TRBV4-1 and TRBJ1-2, with D possibly being TRBD1 (6 bases). CDR1 and CDR2 (germline): MGHRA, YSYEKL. Trimming took 0 bases from V and 4 from J, leaving 18 bases between them. The CDR3 length is 17 residues. The CDR3 region is CASSQESLGTGFYGYTF. For the CDR3, the DNA is TGCGCCAGCAGCCAAGAATCCCTAGGAACAGGGTTCTATGGCTACACCTTC.

Written as DNA, the CDR3 is TGTGCCAGCAGGCAACATAGCGGCAGCTCCTACGAGCAGTACTTC. Amino acid sequence: CASRQHSGSSYEQYF. This sequence joins TRBV5-4 and TRBJ2-7; TRBD2 might be the D (6 bases). The CDR3 loop spans 15 amino acids. CDR1 and CDR2 (germline): SGHNT, YYREEE (reference sequence). The germline V and J ends were trimmed by 5 bases and 0 bases, with 15 bases remaining between them.

The gene calls are TRBV25-1 and TRBJ2-5, with TRBD1 matching over 7 bases. The CDR3 totals 15 residues. With 2 bases clipped from V and 1 base from J, the junction kept 4 bases outside the gene matches. Germline V gene sequence: CDR1 MGHDK, CDR2 SYGVNS. The CDR3 protein is CASSERPGGQETQYF. DNA of the CDR3: TGTGCCAGCAGTGAACGGCCAGGGGGCCAAGAGACCCAGTACTTC.

This rearrangement joins TRBV2 to TRBJ2-4; 12 bases match TRBD1. The CDR3 has 15 residues. Trimming took 4 bases from V and 7 from J; bases not matched to a gene: 5. CDR1 is SNHLY, CDR2 FYNNEI, per germline. The CDR3 DNA reads as TGTGCCAGCAGTGGGGACAGGGGGCGCGGCAACATTCAGTACTTC. The encoded protein is CASSGDRGRGNIQYF.

This rearrangement joins TRBV9 to TRBJ2-1; TRBD2 is a possible D gene (5 bases). The CDR3 loop spans 14 amino acids. The V end lost 3 bases, the J end lost 8 bases, and 15 bases lay between the germline ends. The germline V gene encodes CDR1 SGDLS and CDR2 YYNGEE. CDR3 protein: CASSASLAGYEQFF. The CDR3 DNA is TGTGCCAGCAGCGCCTCTCTGGCGGGCTATGAGCAGTTCTTC.

This sequence joins TRBV5-4 and TRBJ2-6; D remains unclear. The CDR3 contains 17 residues. CDR1 and CDR2 (germline): SGHNT, YYREEE (reference sequence). The V end was cut by 4 bases, the J end by 0 bases, with 14 bases between. CDR3: CASSEAGRPSGANVLTF. The CDR3 region has the DNA TGTGCCAGCAGCGAGGCAGGCAGGCCCTCTGGGGCCAACGTCCTGACTTTC.

This clone appeared once. This may arise from a read error, as a much more abundant clone is one base away. V is TRBV29-1 and J is TRBJ2-2; either TRBD1 or TRBD2 may supply D (6 bases each). The CDR3 consists of 15 residues. CDR1 is SQVTM, CDR2 ANQGSEA, per germline. In DNA form, the CDR3 reads TGCAGCGTTGAAGTATCGGGGGACAACACCAGGGAGCTGTTTTTT. Protein: CSVEVSGDNTRELFF.

V usage is TRBV4-2 and J usage is TRBJ2-3; 7 bases align to TRBD2. This CDR3 is built from 16 residues. J was trimmed by 2 bases and V by 2 bases; bases with no gene match: 7. Germline V gene lookup returns CDR1 LGHNA and CDR2 YNFKEQ. The CDR3 nucleotides are TGTGCCAGCAGCCAACGATCAAGCGGGGCCACAGATACGCAGTATTTT. It translates to CASSQRSSGATDTQYF.

This clone was recorded a few times. Additional DNA sequences in this sample encode the identical CDR3. This rearrangement joins TRBV7-7 to TRBJ1-3; tentatively, D is TRBD1 (6 bases). The CDR3 sequence is 14 residues long. Germline values: CDR1 SSHAT, CDR2 FNYEAQ (reference sequence). CDR3 DNA: TGTGCTAGCTCGGACAGCCACTCTGGAAACACCATATATTTT. Translating gives CASSDSHSGNTIYF. The full variable domain, its missing parts supplied by reference TRBV7-7 and TRBJ1-3, is GAGVSQSPRYKVTKRGQDVTLRCDPISSHATLYWYQQALGQGPEFLTYFNYEAQPDKSGLPSDRFSAERPEGSISTLTIQRTEQRDSAMYRCASSDSHSGNTIYFGEGSWLTVV.

The chain carries TRBV7-9 and TRBJ2-7; 8 bases fit TRBD1. This CDR3 is 15 amino acids long. Germline CDR1 reads SEHNR; CDR2 reads FQNEAQ (reference sequence). Trimming at V came to 8 bases and at J to 4 bases, leaving 13 bases not matched to a gene. The chain's CDR3 is CASGLKGDRIYEQYF. The DNA for the CDR3 is TGTGCCAGCGGGTTGAAAGGGGACAGGATATACGAGCAGTACTTC.

This clone occurred once. The chain joins TRBV7-6 to TRBJ2-1, with unresolved D. The CDR3 runs to 16 residues. Germline lookup yields CDR1 SGHVS and CDR2 FNYEAQ. The V end was cut by 1 base, the J end by 7 bases, with 17 bases between. The CDR3 sequence: CASSLGSAITSNEQFF. In DNA, the CDR3 is TGTGCCAGCAGCTTAGGATCAGCAATTACCTCTAATGAGCAGTTCTTC.

This sequence joins TRBV7-2 and TRBJ2-1; TRBD1 matches 8 bases. The CDR3 sequence is 14 residues long. V was pared by 0 bases and J by 7 bases, with 2 bases of the junction left unmatched. Germline loops: CDR1 SGHTA, CDR2 FQGNSA. The CDR3, as DNA: TGTGCCAGCAGCTTAGCTGGACAGGGAAATGAGCAGTTCTTC. Its protein is CASSLAGQGNEQFF.

V and J are TRBV29-1 and TRBJ2-7, with D maybe TRBD2 (5 bases). V lost 6 bases and J 3 bases, leaving 12 bases between the germline ends. Per germline, CDR1 SQVTM and CDR2 ANQGSEA. There are 12 residues in the CDR3. The CDR3 sequence is CSVDLSGYEQYF. The CDR3, as DNA: TGCAGCGTCGACTTAAGCGGCTACGAGCAGTACTTC.

CDR3 in DNA: TGTGCCAGTAGTATAATTTCGACTAGCGGGAGCGCGGAGACCCAGTACTTC. Translated: CASSIISTSGSAETQYF. V and J are TRBV19 and TRBJ2-5; 12 bases align to TRBD2. V lost 2 bases, J lost 5 bases, and 9 bases stayed unmatched. Germline V gives CDR1 LNHDA, CDR2 SQIVND (reference sequence). The CDR3 contains 17 residues.

V and J are TRBV18 and TRBJ2-3; D not certain. Per germline, CDR1 KGHSH and CDR2 LQKENI. The CDR3 loop spans 13 amino acids. The V end was cut by 2 bases, the J end by 4 bases, with 7 bases between. The CDR3 spells CASSPFGADTQYF. The CDR3 nucleotides are TGTGCCAGCTCACCATTTGGGGCAGATACGCAGTATTTT.

The genes are TRBV18 and TRBJ2-2; D might be TRBD2 (5 bases). Trimming took 3 bases from V and 6 from J, leaving 11 bases between them. The CDR3 is 14 residues long. Germline V gene lookup returns CDR1 KGHSH and CDR2 LQKENI. The CDR3 spells CASSPLLESGELFF. The CDR3 nucleotides are TGTGCCAGCTCACCCCTACTAGAATCCGGGGAGCTGTTTTTT.

This chain connects TRBV7-3 to TRBJ2-3; D possibly corresponds to TRBD1 (6 bases). Per germline, CDR1 SGHTA and CDR2 FQGTGA. The CDR3 sequence is 15 residues long. V lost 4 bases and J lost 3, with 14 bases in between. The CDR3 protein is CASSSSTTGTDTQYF. CDR3 DNA sequence: TGTGCCAGCAGCTCCAGTACTACAGGGACAGATACGCAGTATTTT.